This TCR beta chain was identified in a study of blood T cell repertoires in COVID-19. Study-wide background: The cDNA or gDNA used as material had been derived from T cells, B-cell-depleted T cells, or PBMCs.

Using immunoSEQ multiplex PCR, the repertoire was profiled, and TCRdb retains in-frame clones only, with some absent. The sample lists around 79,000 clones; about 88% were seen once. The CDR3 is made up of 12 amino acids. CDR1 and CDR2 from the germline V gene are GTSNPN and SVGIG (reference sequence). V was cut by 2 bases and J by 4 bases, with 5 bases left in between. This clone appeared a few times. The source is a human donor in a cohort sampled during active COVID-19. The sample was peripheral blood. This chain uses TRBV30 with TRBJ2-2; D remains ambiguous. In DNA form, the CDR3 reads TGTGCCTGGAGTCACGGCACCGGGGAGCTGTTTTTT. Its protein is CAWSHGTGELFF.